Presented here are 19 T cell receptor beta chains from one specimen sequenced in a study of shared clonotypes between healthy human individuals. Here immunoSEQ multiplex PCR was the method, and the copy in TCRdb shows in-frame clones only, minus some. This table holds approximately 2,300,000 clones, around 93% found once. Sequencing used naive CD4+ T cells from PBMCs. The subset was: CD45RA+ positively selected. These receptors were collected from a man between 18 and 35 years old in good health. Some clones in this sample may be carry-over from other donors' samples.

The genes are TRBV19 and TRBJ2-7; no reliable D call. Trimming took 8 bases from V and 8 from J, leaving 16 bases between them. The length of the CDR3 is 12 residues. Germline CDR1 and CDR2: LNHDA and SQIVND (reference sequence). This CDR3 reads CASRRPLGKQYF. DNA for the CDR3: TGTGCCAGTCGAAGGCCCCTGGGTAAGCAGTACTTC.

The chain combines TRBV5-4 with TRBJ2-7, with 9 nucleotides matching TRBD1. CDR1 and CDR2 (germline): SGHNT, YYREEE (reference sequence). The length of the CDR3 is 15 residues. The V and J ends lost 4 bases and 5 bases, in that order; junction bases with no gene match: 10. The CDR3 DNA reads TGTGCCAGCAGCACCCGACAGGGGGACGCCGACGAGCAGTACTTC. Encoded protein: CASSTRQGDADEQYF.

J is TRBJ2-3 and V is TRBV7-9, with D unresolved. Trimming stripped 3 bases from V and 1 base from J, with 5 bases between. Per germline, CDR1 SEHNR and CDR2 FQNEAQ (reference sequence). The CDR3 is 13 amino acids. The CDR3 loop is CASSFPGTDTQYF. The DNA of the CDR3 is TGTGCCAGCAGCTTTCCAGGCACAGATACGCAGTATTTT.

This rearrangement joins TRBV5-6 to TRBJ2-5; D is possibly TRBD2 (6 bases). Between the trimmed V and J ends, which lost 2 bases and 5 bases, there was a span of 19 bases. The CDR3 is 16 residues long. Germline V lookup: CDR1 SGHDT, CDR2 YYEEEE. As DNA, the CDR3 is TGTGCCAGCAGCTTATATCCGGGAGTGGTCGTGGAGACCCAGTACTTC. This translates into CASSLYPGVVVETQYF.

V and J are TRBV7-2 and TRBJ2-2, with 7 bases aligning to TRBD1. The V segment lost 5 bases and the J segment 6 bases; nucleotides outside the gene matches: 12. The CDR3 has 16 amino acids. Looked up from germline, CDR1 is SGHTA and CDR2 is FQGNSA. The CDR3 DNA reads TGTGCCAGCAGCCGTAACCGGGACAGTAATTCCGGGGAGCTGTTTTTT. Its protein is CASSRNRDSNSGELFF.

To note about this clone: This specimen includes other DNA sequences encoding the same CDR3. The J gene is TRBJ2-3, the V gene TRBV6-1, with 7 bases lining up with TRBD1. The CDR3 has 15 amino acids. Trimming removed 1 base from V and 1 base from J; junction bases left unmatched: 2. Germline V gives CDR1 MNHNS, CDR2 SASEGT. The CDR3 spells CASSEGQGRTDTQYF. As DNA, the CDR3 is TGTGCCAGCAGTGAAGGACAGGGACGCACAGATACGCAGTATTTT.

The rearrangement links TRBV29-1 to TRBJ1-1; D is perhaps TRBD1 (5 bases). V lost 4 bases to trimming and J lost 5 bases, with 17 bases between them. The germline gives CDR1 SQVTM, CDR2 ANQGSEA. This CDR3 is 14 amino acids long. CDR3 in DNA: TGCAGCGTTGCGCCTCGGACGGAGGGGACTGAAGCTTTCTTT. It translates to CSVAPRTEGTEAFF.

The chain employs TRBV5-4 and TRBJ1-1; no clear D. Per germline, CDR1 SGHNT and CDR2 YYREEE (reference sequence). The CDR3 contains 14 residues. V lost 4 bases, J lost 1 base, and 11 bases lay in between. The CDR3 loop reads CASSPDGRNTEAFF. The CDR3 bases are TGTGCCAGCAGCCCGGACGGCCGGAACACTGAAGCTTTCTTT.

To note about this clone: The sample has other DNA sequences that encode this CDR3 too. The chain employs TRBV7-3 and TRBJ2-3; 9 bases map to TRBD1. The CDR3 runs 14 residues. Germline V gives CDR1 SGHTA, CDR2 FQGTGA. V lost 5 bases, J lost 4 bases, and 4 bases stayed unmatched. This CDR3 is CASSPDRGADTQYF. CDR3 bases: TGTGCCAGCAGCCCGGACAGGGGCGCAGATACGCAGTATTTT.

About this clone itself: Other nucleotide sequences from this sample produce the same CDR3. The chain links TRBV18 to TRBJ1-4, with unresolved D. Between the trimmed V and J ends, which lost 2 bases and 8 bases, there was a span of 9 bases. This CDR3 has 13 residues. Germline V gives CDR1 KGHSH, CDR2 LQKENI. This chain's CDR3 is CASSPGLGEKLFF. The CDR3 coding sequence is TGTGCCAGCTCACCAGGGTTGGGAGAAAAACTGTTTTTT.

The table lists this clone with a few counts. Other DNA sequences of this sample code for an identical CDR3. This chain links TRBV18 with TRBJ1-1, with D unclear. CDR1 KGHSH and CDR2 LQKENI come from the germline V gene. This CDR3 contains 12 residues. V dropped 2 bases and J dropped 7 bases, with 8 bases sitting between them. The CDR3 DNA reads TGTGCCAGCTCACCATCCGGAGATGAAGCTTTCTTT. Translating gives CASSPSGDEAFF.

CDR3 residues: CASSFPTTSGRADTQYF. CDR3 nucleotides: TGTGCCAGCAGCTTTCCCACAACTAGCGGGAGAGCAGATACGCAGTATTTT. The V gene is TRBV5-5, the J gene TRBJ2-3, with 11 positions matching TRBD2. This CDR3 is built from 17 residues. The germline CDR1 and CDR2 sequences are SGHKS and YYEKEE (reference sequence). Losses at the gene ends were 2 bases for V and 4 bases for J; bases not matched to a gene: 9.

The rearrangement joins TRBV15 to TRBJ2-2, with a weak D call TRBD2 (6 bases). The CDR3 is made up of 15 amino acids. The V and J ends lost 8 bases and 3 bases respectively, with 16 bases between them. Germline CDR1 and CDR2: LNHNV and YYDKDF (reference sequence). CDR3 nucleotides: TGTGCCACCGGGCAGGGTTGGGGGGACACCGGGGAGCTGTTTTTT. It is translated as CATGQGWGDTGELFF.

CDR3 DNA sequence: TGTGCCAGCAGTGATCCGGGACAGGGCCATATGTTCTTC. Amino acids: CASSDPGQGHMFF. The rearrangement links TRBV28 to TRBJ2-1, with TRBD1 matching 9 bases. The V and J ends lost 5 bases and 15 bases, in that order; junction bases with no gene match: 11. CDR1 and CDR2 (germline): MDHEN, SYDVKM. The CDR3 loop spans 13 amino acids.

This rearrangement joins TRBV19 to TRBJ2-1, with 8 bases identical to TRBD2. V trimming: 4 bases; J trimming: 4 bases; junction bases outside the gene matches: 9. Germline CDR1 LNHDA, CDR2 SQIVND (reference sequence). The CDR3 consists of 16 residues. In nucleotides, the CDR3 is TGTGCCAGTAGTAACCCAGCGGGAGTGCGTTACAATGAGCAGTTCTTC. Protein product: CASSNPAGVRYNEQFF. The full variable domain, completed using reference TRBV19 and TRBJ2-1, is DGGITQSPKYLFRKEGQNVTLSCEQNLNHDAMYWYRQDPGQGLRLIYYSQIVNDFQKGDIAEGYSVSREKKESFPLTVTSAQKNPTAFYLCASSNPAGVRYNEQFFGPGTRLTVL.

This clone was detected a few times. The chain links TRBV9 to TRBJ1-1, with 9 bases fitting TRBD1. Germline V gene data show CDR1 as SGDLS and CDR2 as YYNGEE. This CDR3 has 17 residues. The ends lost 2 bases at V and 0 bases at J; junction bases unmatched: 8. As DNA, the CDR3 is TGTGCCAGCAGCGTGGGGGGACAGGGAAACATGAACACTGAAGCTTTCTTT. This encodes CASSVGGQGNMNTEAFF. Filled out from reference TRBV9 and TRBJ1-1, the complete variable domain reads DSGVTQTPKHLITATGQRVTLRCSPRSGDLSVYWYQQSLDQGLQFLIQYYNGEERAKGNILERFSAQQFPDLHSELNLSSLELGDSALYFCASSVGGQGNMNTEAFFGQGTRLTVV.

A word on this clone: This specimen includes other DNA sequences encoding the same CDR3. CDR3 DNA sequence: TGTGCCAGCTCACCCCGGACAGGGATCACTGAAGCTTTCTTT. Protein sequence: CASSPRTGITEAFF. This chain links TRBV18 with TRBJ1-1; 8 positions match TRBD1. The CDR3 spans 14 residues. CDR1 is KGHSH, CDR2 LQKENI, per germline. J gave up 4 bases and V 3 bases, and 4 bases lay outside the gene matches.

The chain links TRBV6-5 to TRBJ1-5, with D hard to call. This CDR3 is 13 amino acids long. V gave up 6 bases and J gave up 0 bases, with 6 bases separating them. From germline, CDR1 is MNHEY and CDR2 SVGAGI. Written as DNA, the CDR3 is TGTGCCAGCAGCGATAATAGCAATCAGCCCCAGCATTTT. Protein: CASSDNSNQPQHF.

The sample holds a few counts of this clone. The chain couples TRBV4-2 to TRBJ1-2; 8 bases are shared with TRBD1. The CDR3 totals 15 residues. From germline, CDR1 is LGHNA and CDR2 YNFKEQ. Trimming cost V 0 bases and J 7 bases; bases outside gene matches: 7. The CDR3 sequence is CASSQERTGQGGYTF. Written as DNA, the CDR3 is TGTGCCAGCAGCCAAGAGAGGACAGGGCAGGGTGGCTACACCTTC.